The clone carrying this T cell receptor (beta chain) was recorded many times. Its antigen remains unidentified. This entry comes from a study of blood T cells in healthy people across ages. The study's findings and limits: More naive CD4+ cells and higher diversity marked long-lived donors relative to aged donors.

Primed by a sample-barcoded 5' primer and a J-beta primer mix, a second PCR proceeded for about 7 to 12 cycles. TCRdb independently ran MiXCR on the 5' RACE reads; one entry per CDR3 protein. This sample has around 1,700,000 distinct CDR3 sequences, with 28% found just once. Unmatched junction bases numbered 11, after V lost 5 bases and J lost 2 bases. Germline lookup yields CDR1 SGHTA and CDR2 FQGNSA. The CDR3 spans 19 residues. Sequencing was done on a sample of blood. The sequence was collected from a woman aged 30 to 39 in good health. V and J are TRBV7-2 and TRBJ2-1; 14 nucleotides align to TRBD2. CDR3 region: CASSPQWTSGGHAYNEQFF. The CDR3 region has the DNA TGTGCCAGCAGCCCCCAGTGGACTAGCGGGGGGCACGCCTACAATGAGCAGTTCTTC.